These 29 T cell receptor beta chains were sequenced from one sample in a study of T cells in Graves' hyperthyroidism and ophthalmopathy (dated by TCRdb to the late 2010s). The library relied on multiplex PCR. Reads for this sample came from an Illumina HiSeq 2000. The TCR beta CDR3 regions were amplified from the RNA transcripts. The TCR CDR3 was subjected to a first round of RT-PCR using the HTBI primer set and the Qiagen OneStep RT-PCR kit. TCRdb reanalyzed the raw reads on its own, using fastp at Q25 for trimming and MiXCR for clone calling, and kept in-frame beta chains. Merged by CDR3 protein, the rows form single entries marked with the most common genes and DNA. The sample table holds about 600,000 distinct CDR3 sequences, of which more than 15% were seen once. The top ten hold less than 3.5% of the sample. Sequenced material: blood. Every receptor here comes from a woman in her forties with Graves' ophthalmopathy.

This clonotype was counted ten times or more. V usage is TRBV12-3 or TRBV12-4 and J usage is TRBJ2-3; 7 bases match TRBD2. Unmatched junction bases numbered 7, after V lost 7 bases and J lost 3 bases. This CDR3 has 14 amino acids. CDR3 coding DNA: TGTGCCAGCAAAAGCGGGATGGGGACAGATACGCAGTATTTT. This translates into CASKSGMGTDTQYF.

This chain joins TRBV5-1 and TRBJ2-3; D ambiguous. This CDR3 is 14 amino acids long. Trimming shortened V by 0 bases and J by 4 bases, and 9 bases separated the two germline ends. The germline gives CDR1 SGHRS, CDR2 YFSETQ. The CDR3 DNA follows: TGCGCCAGCAGCTTGGGTCCCGAGGCAGATACGCAGTATTTT. Its translation: CASSLGPEADTQYF.

The chain uses TRBV19 and TRBJ1-4, with D hard to call. The V gene lost 3 bases and the J gene lost 8 bases, with 7 bases spanning the gap. Germline-derived CDR1 and CDR2 are LNHDA and SQIVND (reference sequence). The CDR3 is 12 amino acids. The CDR3 sequence is CASSITDEKLFF. The CDR3 DNA sequence: TGTGCCAGTAGTATTACGGACGAAAAACTGTTTTTT.

This clonotype showed up many times. The V gene is TRBV3-1, the J gene TRBJ2-1; 11 nucleotides line up with TRBD2. Germline CDR1 LGHDT, CDR2 YNNKEL (reference sequence). J gave up 0 bases and V 2 bases, and 3 bases lay outside the gene matches. The CDR3 is 17 amino acids. The CDR3 bases are TGTGCCAGCAGCCAATCGCTAGCGGGGGGCTCCTACAATGAGCAGTTCTTC. This codes for CASSQSLAGGSYNEQFF.

In this sample, this clonotype turned up a few times. The CDR3 sequence is CASSLFGDRGQYF. For the CDR3, the DNA is TGTGCCAGCAGCTTATTTGGAGATCGTGGGCAGTACTTC. The gene calls are TRBV7-9 and TRBJ2-7; D call uncertain. CDR3 length: 13 amino acids. Germline V gene data show CDR1 as SEHNR and CDR2 as FQNEAQ (reference sequence). Trimming left V 2 bases short and J 9 bases short, with 14 bases between. The variable domain in full, completed from reference TRBV7-9 and TRBJ2-7, reads DTGVSQNPRHKITKRGQNVTFRCDPISEHNRLYWYRQTLGQGPEFLTYFQNEAQLEKSRLLSDRFSAERPKGSFSTLEIQRTEQGDSAMYLCASSLFGDRGQYFGPGTRLTVT.

This clonotype was observed at least ten times. The chain carries TRBV27 and TRBJ2-3, with TRBD2 identical over 7 bases. The germline V gene encodes CDR1 MNHEY and CDR2 SMNVEV (reference sequence). The CDR3 runs 17 residues. The ends lost 6 bases at V and 1 base at J; junction bases unmatched: 13. This CDR3 reads CASSPDPGGAGTDTQYF. In nucleotides, the CDR3 is TGTGCCAGCAGCCCAGACCCGGGAGGAGCGGGCACAGATACGCAGTATTTT.

This chain uses TRBV29-1 with TRBJ1-4, with D uncertain. Germline CDR1 SQVTM, CDR2 ANQGSEA. CDR3 length: 13 residues. V was shortened by 5 bases and J by 3 bases, with 10 bases between the two germline ends. The CDR3 spells CSVLGSANEKLFF. DNA for the CDR3: TGCAGCGTTTTAGGGTCGGCTAATGAAAAACTGTTTTTT.

V and J are TRBV6-4 and TRBJ2-3; D uncertain. Germline lookup yields CDR1 MRHNA and CDR2 SNTAGT. This CDR3 has 15 amino acids. V dropped 4 bases and J dropped 3 bases, with 14 bases sitting between them. CDR3 in DNA: TGTGCCAGCAGTGCCAGCCAAGGTGGAACAGATACGCAGTATTTT. It specifies CASSASQGGTDTQYF.

The table lists this clonotype with many counts. The chain carries TRBV2 and TRBJ2-7; possible D gene TRBD1, 5 bases. V lost 5 bases and J lost 0, with 14 bases in between. This CDR3 is built from 15 residues. Germline CDR1 and CDR2: SNHLY and FYNNEI. The CDR3 region has the DNA TGTGCCAGCAGTCGTACACAGGAGAGCTCCTACGAGCAGTACTTC. Amino acids: CASSRTQESSYEQYF.

This clonotype occurred a few times. The CDR3 DNA sequence: TGTGCCAGCAGCCCGCGTGCTCCCCAGGGTGACAATGAGCAGTTCTTC. Amino acid sequence: CASSPRAPQGDNEQFF. The chain links TRBV3-1 to TRBJ2-1, with a tentative D call TRBD1 (5 bases). CDR3 length: 16 amino acids. The V and J ends lost 4 bases and 5 bases respectively, with 18 bases between them. Per germline, CDR1 LGHDT and CDR2 YNNKEL (reference sequence).

This clonotype was seen repeatedly, ten times or more. The V gene is TRBV12-3 or TRBV12-4, the J gene TRBJ2-1; D call uncertain. V was clipped by 3 bases and J by 5 bases, with 20 bases between them. The length of the CDR3 is 17 residues. CDR3 region: CASSLPNRAGVNNEQFF. The CDR3 bases are TGTGCCAGCAGTTTGCCTAACCGTGCAGGCGTCAACAATGAGCAGTTCTTC.

In its sample, this clonotype was seen a few times. The chain employs TRBV5-1 and TRBJ2-1, with a possible D match to TRBD2 (6 bases). The V end was cut by 4 bases, the J end by 10 bases, with 21 bases between. Germline V gene lookup returns CDR1 SGHRS and CDR2 YFSETQ. The CDR3 spans 15 residues. CDR3 amino acids: CASSPNTGGPGEQFF. As DNA, the CDR3 is TGCGCCAGCAGCCCTAATACTGGAGGGCCGGGGGAGCAGTTCTTC.

This clonotype was counted only a few times. The CDR3 loop is CAWDRTGGQETQYF. The CDR3 DNA reads as TGTGCCTGGGATAGGACAGGCGGGCAAGAGACCCAGTACTTC. The chain couples TRBV30 to TRBJ2-5, with 7 bases matching TRBD1. Trimming removed 5 bases from V and 2 bases from J; junction bases left unmatched: 8. Germline assignment: CDR1 GTSNPN and CDR2 SVGIG (reference sequence). The CDR3 length is 14 residues.

The CDR3 DNA sequence: TGTGCCAGCAGTCCACCACAGGGGCTAGCGGGCTGGGAGACCCAGTACTTC. Protein: CASSPPQGLAGWETQYF. This chain links TRBV12-3 or TRBV12-4 with TRBJ2-5, with a tentative D call TRBD2 (8 bases). The CDR3 sequence is 17 residues long. V was trimmed by 5 bases and J by 5 bases, leaving 24 bases between them.

The chain recombines TRBV3-1 with TRBJ1-3; D is unclear. Germline lookup yields CDR1 LGHDT and CDR2 YNNKEL (reference sequence). V was trimmed by 6 bases and J by 0 bases, leaving 9 bases between them. This CDR3 has 14 residues. The CDR3, as DNA: TGTGCCAGCAGTTCAGCAGCCTCTGGAAACACCATATATTTT. It encodes CASSSAASGNTIYF.

This clonotype was recorded a few times. The V and J genes are TRBV6-1 and TRBJ2-3; a weak D match, TRBD1 (6 bases). The germline V and J ends were trimmed by 5 bases and 7 bases, with 13 bases remaining between them. The CDR3 runs 13 residues. CDR1 is MNHNS, CDR2 SASEGT, per germline. Written as DNA, the CDR3 is TGTGCCAGCAGTTATAGAGGGGGATATACGCAGTATTTT. Its translation: CASSYRGGYTQYF.

This clonotype was recorded at least ten times. The chain carries TRBV2 and TRBJ2-7, with D uncertain. CDR3 length: 14 residues. With 0 bases removed from V and 7 bases from J, the gap between germline ends came to 13 bases. Germline V gene data show CDR1 as SNHLY and CDR2 as FYNNEI. Written as DNA, the CDR3 is TGTGCCAGCAGTGAAGCCAGACTTGTCTTTGAGCAGTACTTC. Translating gives CASSEARLVFEQYF.

This clonotype was found once. The genes are TRBV12-3 or TRBV12-4 and TRBJ1-6, with D uncertain. This CDR3 is built from 13 residues. V lost 1 base and J lost 13, with 11 bases in between. CDR3: CASSLDWEMPLHF. CDR3 sequence (DNA): TGTGCCAGCAGTTTAGACTGGGAAATGCCCCTCCACTTT.

This clonotype was seen ten or more times. The V call is TRBV20-1, the J call TRBJ1-2; TRBD1 aligns across 10 bases. With V trimmed by 6 bases and J by 8 bases, 3 bases remained unmatched. Germline V gives CDR1 DFQATT, CDR2 SNEGSKA (reference sequence). The CDR3 consists of 11 residues. CDR3 protein: CSAPTGGGYTF. The CDR3 DNA sequence: TGCAGTGCGCCGACAGGGGGCGGCTACACCTTC.

A note on this clonotype: A much larger clone lies one base from this, so it may be a read error. The chain joins TRBV10-3 to TRBJ2-5, with 11 bases identical to TRBD2. The germline gives CDR1 ENHRY, CDR2 SYGVKD. The CDR3 loop spans 14 amino acids. In DNA form, the CDR3 reads TGTGCCATCGGTGACACTAGCGGGAGCGAGACCCAGTACTTC. It yields the protein CAIGDTSGSETQYF.

This clonotype was recorded at least ten times. The rearrangement joins TRBV11-2 to TRBJ2-3; no clear D. V was clipped by 0 bases and J by 7 bases, with 11 bases between them. Germline CDR1 reads SGHAT; CDR2 reads FQNNGV. The CDR3 extends over 14 amino acids. In DNA form, the CDR3 reads TGTGCCAGCAGCTTAGATTTAGAGGCCCATACGCAGTATTTT. Protein sequence: CASSLDLEAHTQYF.

There are many counts of this clonotype. V gene TRBV30 combines with J gene TRBJ1-5, with 8 bases that match TRBD1. The CDR3 is 13 residues long. CDR1 GTSNPN and CDR2 SVGIG come from the germline V gene (reference sequence). V was pared by 8 bases and J by 2 bases, with 5 bases of the junction left unmatched. The CDR3 coding sequence is TGTGCCATGACAGGGGAAGGCAATCAGCCCCAGCATTTT. Amino acid sequence: CAMTGEGNQPQHF.

The chain links TRBV20-1 to TRBJ1-5, with a possible D match to TRBD1 (6 bases). V lost 5 bases to trimming and J lost 5 bases, with 19 bases between them. This CDR3 has 15 amino acids. The germline V gene has CDR1 DFQATT and CDR2 SNEGSKA (reference sequence). The CDR3 region has the DNA TGCAGTGCTTCAAAATTCGGACAGCCAGATCAGCCCCAGCATTTT. It translates to CSASKFGQPDQPQHF.

This clonotype was seen repeatedly, ten times or more. The V call is TRBV2, the J call TRBJ1-6, with D unclear. V was cut by 5 bases and J by 8 bases, with 7 bases left in between. The CDR3 contains 12 residues. Germline V CDR1 and CDR2: SNHLY, FYNNEI. This CDR3 is CASSQIHSPLHF. CDR3 in DNA: TGTGCCAGCAGTCAGATCCATTCACCCCTCCACTTT.

This clonotype was counted at least ten times. The chain uses TRBV27 and TRBJ2-3; 8 nucleotides agree with TRBD2. CDR3 size: 13 residues. J gave up 4 bases and V 7 bases, and 4 bases lay outside the gene matches. The germline gives CDR1 MNHEY, CDR2 SMNVEV (reference sequence). In DNA, the CDR3 is TGTGCCAGCACAATAGCGGGATCAGATACGCAGTATTTT. Amino acid sequence: CASTIAGSDTQYF.

This clonotype has just one count. This chain joins TRBV20-1 and TRBJ2-7, with D tentatively TRBD1 or TRBD2 (6 bases each). From germline, CDR1 is DFQATT and CDR2 SNEGSKA (reference sequence). The CDR3 totals 13 residues. CDR3 sequence reads: CSTRGAGRNEQYF. Here the CDR3 DNA reads TGCAGCACAAGGGGGGCGGGAAGGAACGAGCAGTACTTC.

The sample holds a few counts of this clonotype. The chain joins TRBV7-8 to TRBJ1-2; D perhaps matches TRBD1 (6 bases). The CDR3 is made up of 13 amino acids. V lost 5 bases to trimming and J lost 4 bases, with 11 bases between them. CDR1 and CDR2 from the germline V gene are SGHVS and FQNEAQ. The CDR3 here is CASSRTVSYGYTF. CDR3 sequence (DNA): TGTGCCAGCAGCCGGACAGTGAGCTATGGCTACACCTTC.

This clonotype turned up a few times. The rearrangement uses TRBV3-1 and TRBJ2-3; D is uncertain. V dropped 1 base and J dropped 0 bases, with 11 bases sitting between them. Looked up from germline, CDR1 is LGHDT and CDR2 is YNNKEL (reference sequence). The CDR3 loop spans 16 amino acids. The CDR3 protein is CASSQAAGRSTDTQYF. In DNA, the CDR3 is TGTGCCAGCAGCCAAGCGGCTGGCCGTAGCACAGATACGCAGTATTTT.

This clonotype has ten or more counts. V and J are TRBV11-2 and TRBJ2-7, with D unclear. Germline CDR1 reads SGHAT; CDR2 reads FQNNGV. The CDR3 is 15 residues long. Trimming pared 3 bases from V and 2 bases from J, leaving 14 bases between. This CDR3 reads CASSFINDSPYEQYF. In DNA form, the CDR3 reads TGTGCCAGCAGCTTTATAAATGACTCCCCCTACGAGCAGTACTTC.